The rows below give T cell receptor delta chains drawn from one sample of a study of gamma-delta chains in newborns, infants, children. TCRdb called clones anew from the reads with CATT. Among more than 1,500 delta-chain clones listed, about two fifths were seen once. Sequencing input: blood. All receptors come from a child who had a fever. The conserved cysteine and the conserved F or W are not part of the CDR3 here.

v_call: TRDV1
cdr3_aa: ALGTILSRYTDKLI

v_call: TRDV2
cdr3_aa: ACDTVLGDTWDTRQMF

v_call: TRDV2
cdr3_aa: ACDPVLGDTRLSTDKLI

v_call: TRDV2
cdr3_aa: ACDTVGDTLRYTDKPI

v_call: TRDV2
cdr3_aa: ACGTLGDTTDKPI

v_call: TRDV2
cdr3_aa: ACDTVGGVSTDKLI

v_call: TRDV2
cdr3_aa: ARDVLGSWDTRQMF

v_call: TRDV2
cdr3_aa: ACDKVDPTPSWDTRQMF

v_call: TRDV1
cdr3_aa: ALGDVPRGGRWYTDKLI

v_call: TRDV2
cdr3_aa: ACDSFQGDTRTDKLI

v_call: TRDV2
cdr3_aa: ACDTVGENTDKLI

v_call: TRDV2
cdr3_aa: ACDRLGAPRYTDKLI

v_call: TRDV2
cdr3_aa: ACDTLLGDTGGDKLI

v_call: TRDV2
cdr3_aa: ACDKVLGESSWDTRQMF

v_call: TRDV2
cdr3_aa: ACDAILGDRYTDKLI

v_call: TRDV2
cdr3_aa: ACDTLGEVPHTDKLI

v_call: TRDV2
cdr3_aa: ACDTLGDINGYTDKLI

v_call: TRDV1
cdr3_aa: ALGELSVWHGGDWGIGGRLYTDKLI

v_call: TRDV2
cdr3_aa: ACDNLELGDTSDDKLI

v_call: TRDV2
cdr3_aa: ACDTVMGDTRVGSTDKLI

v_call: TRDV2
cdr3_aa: ACDTVPRLGDKPVADKLI

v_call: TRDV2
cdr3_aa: ACDATGSDRDTRQMF

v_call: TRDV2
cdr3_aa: ACDIVARGGPPGGTDKLI

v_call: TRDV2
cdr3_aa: ACDTVRSGPPRSPNLTPDKLI

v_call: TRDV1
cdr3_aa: ALGESSYTPIKLI

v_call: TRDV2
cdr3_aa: ACDIWGMTAQLF

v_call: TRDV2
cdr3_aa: ACDTVRGITVYTDKLI

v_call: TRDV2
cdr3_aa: ACDTLTESSRDTRQMF

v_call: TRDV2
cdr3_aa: ACDIWGHTDKLI

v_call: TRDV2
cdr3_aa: ACDLLGDTSDKLI

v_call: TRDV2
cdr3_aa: ACDAITRGHRSDKLT

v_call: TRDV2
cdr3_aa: ACDTVLLGDTDKLI

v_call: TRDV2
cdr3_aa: ACDTVRWTGGGTDKLI

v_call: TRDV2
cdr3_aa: ACDTVELGDTRSTDRLI